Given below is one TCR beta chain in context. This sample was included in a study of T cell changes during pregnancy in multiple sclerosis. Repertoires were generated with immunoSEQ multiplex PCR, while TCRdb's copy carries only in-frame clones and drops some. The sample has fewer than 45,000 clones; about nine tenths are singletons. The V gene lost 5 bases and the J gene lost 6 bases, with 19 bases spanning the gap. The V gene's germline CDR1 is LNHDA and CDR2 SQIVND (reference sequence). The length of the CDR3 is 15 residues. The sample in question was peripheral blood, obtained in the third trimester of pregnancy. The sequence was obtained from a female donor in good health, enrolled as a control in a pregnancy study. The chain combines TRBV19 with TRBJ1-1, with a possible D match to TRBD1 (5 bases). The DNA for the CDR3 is TGTGCCAGTAGTGCCGCCCGGACAAATGGGGCTGAAGCTTTCTTT. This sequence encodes CASSAARTNGAEAFF.